One T cell receptor (beta chain) is described in this entry. RNA was extracted with the RNeasy kit, and a quantity of 0.5 to 1 ug was reverse transcribed using random hexamers. The immunoSEQ assay covered 54 Vbeta and 13 Jbeta segments for CDR3. Using its own MiXCR run on the immunoSEQ multiplex PCR reads, TCRdb lists one record per CDR3 protein. This sample has approximately 110,000 distinct CDR3 sequences, with approximately 93% found just once. The sample belongs to a study of CD8 T cells in Susac syndrome. V shed 0 bases and J 9 bases; nucleotides not matched to a gene: 10. The CDR3 loop spans 17 amino acids. CDR1 and CDR2 from the germline V gene are SGDLS and YYNGEE.

Input material: CD8+ T cells from PBMCs. This receptor was taken from a human donor with multiple sclerosis. This chain links TRBV9 with TRBJ2-1; TRBD2 agrees at 12 bases. Here the CDR3 DNA reads TGTGCCAGCAGCGTAGAAGCTAGCGGGAGGGCCGAGTTTGAGCAGTTCTTC. It encodes CASSVEASGRAEFEQFF.